The T cell receptor beta chain under discussion was sequenced for a study of fetal regulatory T cell absence and autoimmunity (TCRdb year 2017). Context from the whole study: Autoimmunity of the exocrine pancreas was seen in the IPEX patients even though clinical diabetes was absent.

Genomic DNA obtained from frozen pancreas tissue was processed for repertoire sequencing. The DNeasy Blood and Tissue Kit was used to extract roughly 1.8-3.3 ug of genomic DNA from umbilical cord blood or frozen pancreas. The research as a whole found: The oligoclonal enrichment was interpreted as support for antigen-driven autoimmunity in the pancreas before birth in IPEX syndrome. The TCR compartment showed significant oligoclonal enrichment in pancreas versus cord blood, with some top clones over 80-fold enriched. Cord blood and pancreas had broadly similar TRB gene family usage, resembling published neonatal and adult repertoires.

This clone occurred once. No cognate antigen has been identified for it. Per-base qualities were not stored, and no clone one base away is much larger. The CDR3 goes from the cysteine to the phenylalanine over 16 residues. Left in the record is the CDR3 DNA by itself, 48 bases read in frame from the first base. Cut back by 2 bases and 5 bases, the V and J ends lie 13 bases apart. The germline V gene (reference sequence) provides CDR1 MNHNY and CDR2 SVGAGI. On the immunoSEQ human TCRbeta survey platform, a two-step multiplex PCR amplified and barcoded the TCRbeta CDR3 regions. Illumina instruments were used to sequence the libraries, and IgH from the same samples was sequenced in parallel. The source study handled its data this way. Raw reads were filtered against IMGT V, D, J definitions and were binned using a nearest-neighbor algorithm so that PCR and sequencing errors were removed. Clones were defined by identical nucleotide sequence; differential abundance between tissues used per-clone Fisher exact tests with pFDR threshold p<0.01. Clones with frequencies too low for statistical inference were excluded by a minimum inclusion filter of 10 in either sample. The immunoSEQ Analyzer was used for pairwise clonal comparisons, while IMGT tools were used to assess gene family usage. In its TCRdb copy, this immuneACCESS table keeps in-frame sequences only and misses some clones. Where compared with another copy, unresolved V genes explain less than half of these, and the others have no known cause. V and J calls and clone size are as listed in that table; D and trimming were resolved from the DNA. In all, the sample holds about 95,000 clones, and roughly 70% of those were seen once. The ten biggest clones cover roughly 2% of the sample.

The sequence links TRBV6-6 to TRBJ1-6, and perhaps TRBD1 as D gene, on 5 matching bases. This receptor was obtained from a male donor with IPEX syndrome. Specimen: pancreas tissue. The nucleotide sequence is given as TGTGCCAGCAGTTACGCTATTCGAGGGGATAATTCACCCCTCCACTTT. This encodes CASSYAIRGDNSPLHF.